This passage covers 27 T cell receptor beta chains from one sample sequenced in a study of T cells after posttransplantation cyclophosphamide. Generated by immunoSEQ multiplex PCR, the TCRdb table keeps only in-frame clones and is missing some. The profile shows 20,000 to 25,000 clones, less than 98% of them singletons. Cells defined as naive were viable CD3+CD4+ or CD3+CD8+ and CCR7+CD45RA+CD45RO-CD95-CD27+CD28+. Sequencing was done on a sample of naive CD4+ T cells sorted from PBMCs. The source is a man in his fifties in good health, CMV-negative, and a related stem cell transplant donor.

The genes are TRBV7-9 and TRBJ1-4, with 7 nucleotides matching TRBD1. This CDR3 is 15 amino acids long. The V and J ends lost 0 bases and 14 bases, in that order; junction bases with no gene match: 12. Per the germline V gene, CDR1 is SEHNR and CDR2 is FQNEAQ (reference sequence). The DNA of the CDR3 is TGTGCCAGCAGCTTAGCCCACGTCGAGGGGGCAAAGCTGTTTTTT. This sequence encodes CASSLAHVEGAKLFF. The full variable domain, in which reference TRBV7-9 and TRBJ1-4 provide the parts outside the CDR3, is DTGVSQNPRHKITKRGQNVTFRCDPISEHNRLYWYRQTLGQGPEFLTYFQNEAQLEKSRLLSDRFSAERPKGSFSTLEIQRTEQGDSAMYLCASSLAHVEGAKLFFGSGTQLSVL.

The V and J genes are TRBV11-3 and TRBJ2-1; D ambiguous. The CDR3 runs 15 residues. CDR1 and CDR2 (germline): SGHNT, YENEEA. V shed 5 bases and J shed 10 bases, with 21 bases lying between them. Here the CDR3 reads CASSLQDAPAGEQFF. Here the CDR3 DNA reads TGTGCCAGCAGCCTCCAGGATGCCCCAGCCGGAGAGCAGTTCTTC. Drawing the rest from reference TRBV11-3 and TRBJ2-1, the complete variable domain is EAGVVQSPRYKIIEKKQPVAFWCNPISGHNTLYWYLQNLGQGPELLIRYENEEAVDDSQLPKDRFSAERLKGVDSTLKIQPAELGDSAVYLCASSLQDAPAGEQFFGPGTRLTVL.

J is TRBJ2-3 and V is TRBV5-4; D possibly corresponds to TRBD1 (6 bases). This CDR3 region has 15 residues. The germline V and J ends were trimmed by 2 bases and 0 bases, with 10 bases remaining between them. Germline CDR1 is SGHNT and CDR2 is YYREEE (reference sequence). CDR3 protein: CASSLWTASTDTQYF. In nucleotides, the CDR3 is TGTGCCAGCAGCTTATGGACAGCTAGCACAGATACGCAGTATTTT.

The rearrangement uses TRBV7-3 and TRBJ1-3, with D tentatively TRBD1 (6 bases). This CDR3 has 16 amino acids. The germline V gene encodes CDR1 SGHTA and CDR2 FQGTGA. Trimming removed 0 bases from V and 4 bases from J, with 13 bases in between. The CDR3 loop reads CASSLTSGGSGNTIYF. CDR3 nucleotide sequence: TGTGCCAGCAGCTTAACGTCGGGGGGCTCCGGAAACACCATATATTTT.

V and J are TRBV7-2 and TRBJ2-5, with a possible D match to TRBD1 (6 bases). The better agreement between TRBJ2-7 and the DNA end casts doubt on the J call. The CDR3 is made up of 16 amino acids. Germline CDR1 is SGHTA and CDR2 is FQGNSA. The chain's CDR3 is CASSLALTGGGYEQYF. The CDR3 nucleotides are TGTGCCAGCAGCTTAGCTCTGACAGGTGGGGGCTACGAGCAGTACTTC.

This chain connects TRBV5-1 to TRBJ2-7; 7 nucleotides agree with TRBD1. The V and J ends lost 0 bases and 5 bases, in that order; junction bases with no gene match: 5. In germline, CDR1 is SGHRS, CDR2 YFSETQ. The CDR3 runs 14 residues. This CDR3 reads CASSLVQGTNEQYF. CDR3 bases: TGCGCCAGCAGCTTGGTACAGGGGACCAACGAGCAGTACTTC. The entire variable domain, with the rest obtained from reference TRBV5-1 and TRBJ2-7, is as follows: KAGVTQTPRYLIKTRGQQVTLSCSPISGHRSVSWYQQTPGQGLQFLFEYFSETQRNKGNFPGRFSGRQFSNSRSEMNVSTLELGDSALYLCASSLVQGTNEQYFGPGTRLTVT.

The chain combines TRBV19 with TRBJ1-1; maybe TRBD1 (5 bases). This CDR3 is built from 13 residues. The ends were cut back, 10 bases at V and 0 bases at J, with 12 bases in the middle. CDR1 is LNHDA and CDR2 is SQIVND in the germline V gene (reference sequence). CDR3 in amino acids: CAIHDSLNTEAFF. The DNA for the CDR3 is TGTGCCATCCACGACAGCCTGAACACTGAAGCTTTCTTT.

This chain uses TRBV11-2 with TRBJ2-5, with D maybe TRBD2 (5 bases). CDR1 and CDR2 (germline): SGHAT, FQNNGV. The CDR3 has 15 residues. V gave up 4 bases and J gave up 1 base, with 13 bases separating them. The DNA of the CDR3 is TGTGCCAGCAGCTATTACGGGAAAGTCCAAGAGACCCAGTACTTC. This sequence encodes CASSYYGKVQETQYF.

This clone is a singleton in its sample. The chain uses TRBV10-3 and TRBJ2-1, with D possibly TRBD1 on 6 matching bases. In germline, CDR1 is ENHRY, CDR2 SYGVKD. The CDR3 contains 13 residues. The ends were cut back, 1 base at V and 5 bases at J, with 6 bases in the middle. This CDR3 reads CAISEWTDNEQFF. Written as DNA, the CDR3 is TGTGCCATCAGTGAGTGGACAGACAATGAGCAGTTCTTC.

Only one count was recorded for this clone. The chain links TRBV5-1 to TRBJ1-1; TRBD1 matches 9 bases. The germline V gene encodes CDR1 SGHRS and CDR2 YFSETQ. Losses at the gene ends were 2 bases for V and 5 bases for J; bases not matched to a gene: 4. This CDR3 has 14 amino acids. CDR3 nucleotide sequence: TGCGCCAGCAGCTTAGACAGGGGGTGGACTGAAGCTTTCTTT. This translates into CASSLDRGWTEAFF.

V gene TRBV21-1 combines with J gene TRBJ2-7; TRBD1, the table's D call, was not compared with the DNA. TRBV21-1 is noted as a pseudogene. The CDR3 extends over 14 amino acids. The CDR3 DNA reads TGTGCCAGCAGTCAACAGGGGGCGAGGTACGAGCAGTACTTC. Amino acids: CASSQQGARYEQYF.

The chain is built from TRBV11-2 and TRBJ2-7; D not resolved. The CDR3 runs to 11 residues. The germline CDR1 and CDR2 sequences are SGHAT and FQNNGV. Trimming pared 4 bases from V and 2 bases from J, leaving 3 bases between. The CDR3 reads CASSSTYEQYF. The CDR3 bases are TGTGCCAGCAGCTCTACCTACGAGCAGTACTTC.

The chain uses TRBV5-1 and TRBJ2-7, with 7 bases that match TRBD1. The trim removed 1 base at V and 6 bases at J, leaving 19 bases unmatched. The CDR3 extends over 18 amino acids. In germline, CDR1 is SGHRS, CDR2 YFSETQ. The CDR3 nucleotides read TGCGCCAGCAGCTTGTCTAGATTTGGACAGGATATACGGTCCGAGCAGTACTTC. Its translation is CASSLSRFGQDIRSEQYF. The full variable domain, completed using reference TRBV5-1 and TRBJ2-7, is KAGVTQTPRYLIKTRGQQVTLSCSPISGHRSVSWYQQTPGQGLQFLFEYFSETQRNKGNFPGRFSGRQFSNSRSEMNVSTLELGDSALYLCASSLSRFGQDIRSEQYFGPGTRLTVT.

This chain uses TRBV9 with TRBJ2-5, with 13 bases that match TRBD2. V lost 3 bases to trimming and J lost 2 bases; unmatched junction nucleotides: 1. The CDR3 runs to 15 residues. Germline loops: CDR1 SGDLS, CDR2 YYNGEE. The CDR3 DNA is TGTGCCAGCAGCGGGACTAGCGGGAGTCAAGAGACCCAGTACTTC. Translated: CASSGTSGSQETQYF.

The chain is built from TRBV11-2 and TRBJ1-2, with TRBD1 as a possible D gene (5 bases). V lost 5 bases to trimming and J lost 3 bases, with 13 bases between them. This CDR3 spans 14 amino acids. The germline V gene encodes CDR1 SGHAT and CDR2 FQNNGV. CDR3 DNA sequence: TGTGCCAGCAGCGCCCAACAGGCGGACTATGGCTACACCTTC. Protein sequence: CASSAQQADYGYTF.

The gene calls are TRBV7-3 and TRBJ2-5, with D possibly being TRBD1 (5 bases). V lost 0 bases, J lost 3 bases, and 8 bases lay in between. Germline CDR1 SGHTA, CDR2 FQGTGA. The CDR3 contains 14 residues. The CDR3, as DNA: TGTGCCAGCAGCTTAACGTCCAGGGAAGAGACCCAGTACTTC. Translated: CASSLTSREETQYF.

CDR3 region: CSVWTSGGQETQYF. The CDR3 bases are TGCAGCGTTTGGACTAGTGGTGGCCAAGAGACCCAGTACTTC. The V and J genes are TRBV29-1 and TRBJ2-5, with 7 bases matching TRBD2. V lost 5 bases, J lost 1 base, and 7 bases stayed unmatched. The germline gives CDR1 SQVTM, CDR2 ANQGSEA. The CDR3 runs to 14 residues.

The genes are TRBV9 and TRBJ1-1; D perhaps matches TRBD1 (5 bases). CDR3 size: 14 residues. Germline V gene sequence: CDR1 SGDLS, CDR2 YYNGEE. Trimming took off 6 bases at V and 0 bases at J, with 12 bases between the two ends. The CDR3 loop is CASTKTDMNTEAFF. CDR3 bases: TGTGCCAGCACCAAGACGGACATGAACACTGAAGCTTTCTTT.

The chain employs TRBV7-9 and TRBJ2-5; a weak D match, TRBD2 (6 bases). The CDR3 has 14 residues. In germline, CDR1 is SEHNR, CDR2 FQNEAQ (reference sequence). Trimming pared 5 bases from V and 7 bases from J, leaving 17 bases between. The CDR3 reads CASSPRTRGGTQYF. Here the CDR3 DNA reads TGTGCCAGCAGCCCGAGGACCCGGGGAGGGACCCAGTACTTC. The whole variable domain, filled in from reference TRBV7-9 and TRBJ2-5, reads DTGVSQNPRHKITKRGQNVTFRCDPISEHNRLYWYRQTLGQGPEFLTYFQNEAQLEKSRLLSDRFSAERPKGSFSTLEIQRTEQGDSAMYLCASSPRTRGGTQYFGPGTRLLVL.

This clone has just one count. The chain is built from TRBV9 and TRBJ1-2; weak D call: TRBD1 (6 bases). This CDR3 is 15 amino acids long. Germline V gives CDR1 SGDLS, CDR2 YYNGEE. V dropped 0 bases and J dropped 3 bases, with 12 bases sitting between them. The CDR3 bases are TGTGCCAGCAGCGTAGAAGGGGGAATGGACTATGGCTACACCTTC. It specifies CASSVEGGMDYGYTF.

This chain joins TRBV19 and TRBJ2-3; 8 positions agree with TRBD1. V gave up 8 bases and J gave up 2 bases; unmatched junction bases: 15. Germline assignment: CDR1 LNHDA and CDR2 SQIVND (reference sequence). The CDR3 is made up of 17 amino acids. The CDR3 here is CASQIYWQGAFTDTQYF. Here the CDR3 DNA reads TGTGCCAGTCAGATATATTGGCAGGGGGCCTTCACAGATACGCAGTATTTT. The full variable domain, rest sourced from reference TRBV19 and TRBJ2-3, is DGGITQSPKYLFRKEGQNVTLSCEQNLNHDAMYWYRQDPGQGLRLIYYSQIVNDFQKGDIAEGYSVSREKKESFPLTVTSAQKNPTAFYLCASQIYWQGAFTDTQYFGPGTRLTVL.

The V call is TRBV10-3, the J call TRBJ2-1; 10 nucleotides match TRBD2. The CDR3 contains 16 residues. The V and J ends lost 10 bases and 0 bases, in that order; junction bases with no gene match: 9. The V gene's germline CDR1 is ENHRY and CDR2 SYGVKD. This chain's CDR3 is CATSTSGLSSYNEQFF. The CDR3 bases are TGTGCCACCTCGACTAGCGGGCTTAGCTCCTACAATGAGCAGTTCTTC.

The rearrangement joins TRBV5-6 to TRBJ1-1; a possible D gene is TRBD1 (5 bases). Germline loops: CDR1 SGHDT, CDR2 YYEEEE. Deletions cut 1 base from V and 1 base from J, with 5 bases between. This CDR3 spans 13 amino acids. CDR3 sequence reads: CASSLTGNTEAFF. The CDR3 coding sequence is TGTGCCAGCAGCTTGACAGGGAACACTGAAGCTTTCTTT.

This rearrangement joins TRBV5-8 to TRBJ2-1; unclear D gene. V shed 0 bases and J shed 0 bases, with 7 bases lying between them. The CDR3 length is 15 residues. In germline, CDR1 is SGHTS, CDR2 YDEGEE. The chain's CDR3 is CASSLDRSSYNEQFF. In DNA, the CDR3 is TGTGCCAGCAGCTTGGACCGCAGCTCCTACAATGAGCAGTTCTTC.

The chain combines TRBV6-5 with TRBJ1-1; a weak D match, TRBD1 (6 bases). Trimming removed 2 bases at V and 10 bases at J, with 20 bases between. This CDR3 has 15 amino acids. CDR1 is MNHEY and CDR2 is SVGAGI in the germline V gene. The CDR3 is CASSYRDELKGVAFF. The CDR3 DNA reads TGTGCCAGCAGTTACCGGGACGAATTAAAGGGGGTAGCTTTCTTT.

The chain has TRBV6-5 and TRBJ2-5, with 9 bases lining up with TRBD2. The J call could be wrong; TRBJ2-7 is a better fit for the DNA end. Germline lookup yields CDR1 MNHEY and CDR2 SVGAGI. The CDR3 has 13 amino acids. Written as DNA, the CDR3 is TGTGCCAGCAGTTACTTAGCGGGGGTCGAGCAGTACTTC. Its protein product is CASSYLAGVEQYF.

The J gene is TRBJ2-5, the V gene TRBV11-3; no definite D call. Trimming stripped 0 bases from V and 2 bases from J, with 10 bases between. Germline assignment: CDR1 SGHNT and CDR2 YENEEA. The CDR3 totals 15 residues. CDR3 loop: CASSLDIGAQETQYF. CDR3 sequence (DNA): TGTGCCAGCAGCTTAGATATAGGAGCTCAAGAGACCCAGTACTTC.